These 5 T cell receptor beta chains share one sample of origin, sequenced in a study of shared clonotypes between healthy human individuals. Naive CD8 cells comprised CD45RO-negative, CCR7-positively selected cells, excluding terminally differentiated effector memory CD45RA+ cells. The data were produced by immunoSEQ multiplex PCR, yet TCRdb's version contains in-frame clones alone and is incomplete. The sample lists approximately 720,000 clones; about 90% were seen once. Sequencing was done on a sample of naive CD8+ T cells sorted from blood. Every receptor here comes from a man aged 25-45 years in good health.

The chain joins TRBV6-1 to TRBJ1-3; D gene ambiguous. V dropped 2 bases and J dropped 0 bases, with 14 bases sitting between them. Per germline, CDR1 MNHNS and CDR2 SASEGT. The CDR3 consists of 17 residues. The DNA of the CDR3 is TGTGCCAGCAGTGAATGGATCGGGGAGCTCTCTGGAAACACCATATATTTT. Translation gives CASSEWIGELSGNTIYF.

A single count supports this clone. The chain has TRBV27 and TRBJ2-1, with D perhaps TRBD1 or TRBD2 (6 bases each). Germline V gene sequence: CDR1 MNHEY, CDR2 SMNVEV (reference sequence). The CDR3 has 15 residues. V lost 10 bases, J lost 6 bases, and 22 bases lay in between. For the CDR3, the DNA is TGTGCCACCTCGAGGGGGGACTGGGCGGGCAATGAGCAGTTCTTC. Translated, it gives CATSRGDWAGNEQFF.

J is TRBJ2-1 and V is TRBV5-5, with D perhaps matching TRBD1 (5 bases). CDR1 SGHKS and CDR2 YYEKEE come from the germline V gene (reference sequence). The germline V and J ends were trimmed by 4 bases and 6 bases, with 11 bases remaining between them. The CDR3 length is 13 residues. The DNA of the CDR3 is TGTGCCAGCAGCCAGGACATTCCCAATGAGCAGTTCTTC. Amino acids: CASSQDIPNEQFF.

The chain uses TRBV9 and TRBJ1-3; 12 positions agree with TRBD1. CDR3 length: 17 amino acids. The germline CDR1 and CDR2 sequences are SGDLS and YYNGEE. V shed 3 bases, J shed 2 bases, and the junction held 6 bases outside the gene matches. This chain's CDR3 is CASSALGTGGTGNTIYF. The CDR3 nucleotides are TGTGCCAGCAGCGCTTTAGGGACAGGGGGCACTGGAAACACCATATATTTT.

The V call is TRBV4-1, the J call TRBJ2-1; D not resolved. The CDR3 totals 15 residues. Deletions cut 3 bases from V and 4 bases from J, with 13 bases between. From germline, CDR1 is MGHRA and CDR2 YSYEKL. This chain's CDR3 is CASSQPEKGYNEQFF. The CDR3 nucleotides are TGCGCCAGCAGCCAGCCGGAAAAGGGTTACAATGAGCAGTTCTTC.